The 20 T cell receptor beta chains given below trace back to one sample, sequenced in a study of blood T cell repertoires in COVID-19 (dated by TCRdb to between 2020 and 2021). The library was obtained by the immunoSEQ multiplex PCR assay. Held by TCRdb, this immuneACCESS table contains in-frame sequences only and omits some clones. Under half of the omission traces to an unresolved V gene where checked; the cause of the rest is unknown. Present in this sample are 75,000 to 95,000 clones, approximately 74% of which were seen just once. Around 3.9% of the sample goes to the ten largest clones. The sample consisted of peripheral blood. These receptors came from a man in his 70s with COVID-19, enrolled during active disease.

This rearrangement joins TRBV10-3 to TRBJ2-6, with TRBD1 matching 7 bases. The germline V gene has CDR1 ENHRY and CDR2 SYGVKD. The CDR3 has 17 residues. The ends lost 10 bases at V and 1 base at J; junction bases unmatched: 13. The CDR3 DNA is TGTGCCACCACCACAGGGGCCGTTTCGTCTGGGGCCAACGTCCTGACTTTC. Translation: CATTTGAVSSGANVLTF.

The J gene is TRBJ1-5, the V gene TRBV19; 7 nucleotides match TRBD1. The CDR3 totals 16 residues. V dropped 7 bases and J dropped 3; count of bases not matched to a gene: 12. Per germline, CDR1 LNHDA and CDR2 SQIVND (reference sequence). For the CDR3, the DNA is TGTGCCAGTACCGGGCCAGGGGGTGCGTCCAATCAGCCCCAGCATTTT. Translation gives CASTGPGGASNQPQHF.

This chain connects TRBV19 to TRBJ2-7; 8 positions match TRBD2. The V gene's germline CDR1 is LNHDA and CDR2 SQIVND (reference sequence). J lost 2 bases, V lost 6 bases, and 9 bases had no gene match. CDR3 length: 15 amino acids. CDR3 sequence: CASSSVAGWAYEQYF. For the CDR3, the DNA is TGTGCCAGTAGCTCGGTAGCGGGATGGGCCTACGAGCAGTACTTC.

The chain carries TRBV28 and TRBJ2-1; 8 bases line up with TRBD2. Trimming at V came to 3 bases and at J to 5 bases, leaving 3 bases not matched to a gene. Germline V gene sequence: CDR1 MDHEN, CDR2 SYDVKM. The CDR3 covers 14 residues. The CDR3 DNA is TGTGCCAGCAGTTTGACTAGCGCCGACAATGAGCAGTTCTTC. Residues: CASSLTSADNEQFF.

The chain carries TRBV3-1 (or the pseudogene TRBV3-2) and TRBJ1-1; 7 bases fit TRBD1. CDR1 LGHDT and CDR2 YNNKEL come from the germline V gene (reference sequence). The CDR3 has 15 amino acids. The J segment lost 0 bases and the V segment lost 3 bases, leaving 4 bases of the junction unmatched. CDR3 nucleotides: TGTGCCAGCAGCCAGTGGGGACAGATGAACACTGAAGCTTTCTTT. Translating it yields CASSQWGQMNTEAFF.

This chain links TRBV6-6 with TRBJ1-2; the D is unclear. Trimming took 5 bases from V and 2 from J, leaving 12 bases between them. The germline CDR1 and CDR2 sequences are MNHNY and SVGAGI (reference sequence). The CDR3 loop spans 14 amino acids. CDR3 loop: CASSTGNLNYGYTF. The CDR3 region has the DNA TGTGCCAGCAGTACCGGGAATCTAAACTATGGCTACACCTTC.

The table lists this clone with a few counts. V is TRBV18 and J is TRBJ1-3; TRBD1 matches 9 bases. V shed 3 bases and J 4 bases; nucleotides not matched to a gene: 4. Per germline, CDR1 KGHSH and CDR2 LQKENI. There are 15 residues in the CDR3. This chain's CDR3 is CASSPGQGSGNTIYF. DNA for the CDR3: TGTGCCAGCTCACCCGGACAGGGGTCCGGAAACACCATATATTTT.

The table lists this clone with a few counts. V is TRBV25-1 and J is TRBJ2-5; 9 nucleotides match TRBD2. Unmatched junction bases numbered 5, after V lost 7 bases and J lost 5 bases. CDR1 is MGHDK, CDR2 SYGVNS, per germline. CDR3 length equals 13 residues. CDR3 nucleotides: TGTGCCAGCACCTTAGCGGGAGCGGAGACCCAGTACTTC. Residues: CASTLAGAETQYF.

This CDR3 is CSVARNTEAFF. Written as DNA, the CDR3 is TGCAGCGTTGCCAGGAACACTGAAGCTTTCTTT. The chain recombines TRBV29-1 with TRBJ1-1; D gene uncertain. The CDR3 loop spans 11 amino acids. From germline, CDR1 is SQVTM and CDR2 ANQGSEA. V was clipped by 4 bases and J by 1 base, with 4 bases between them.

The V gene is TRBV6-5, the J gene TRBJ1-2, with D uncertain. The CDR3 runs 15 residues. Germline CDR1 is MNHEY and CDR2 is SVGAGI. Trimming removed 0 bases from V and 4 bases from J, with 12 bases in between. The CDR3 spells CASSYSITRGYGYTF. CDR3 coding DNA: TGTGCCAGCAGTTACTCGATAACCCGCGGCTATGGCTACACCTTC.

The genes are TRBV28 and TRBJ1-4; 11 nucleotides align to TRBD1. The CDR3 has 15 residues. Germline loops: CDR1 MDHEN, CDR2 SYDVKM. Germline trimming cut 6 bases from V and 7 bases from J; bases unmatched to any gene: 7. The CDR3 DNA follows: TGTGCCAGCAGCCGACCGGGACAGGGGGGTGAAAAACTGTTTTTT. Its protein product is CASSRPGQGGEKLFF.

In this sample, this clone turned up a few times. The CDR3 region has the DNA TGTGCCAGCAGCCAGCCCCCCGGGAGCGGCGGGCCCGCACGGGTTGAAGCTTTCTTT. Amino acids: CASSQPPGSGGPARVEAFF. The chain joins TRBV4-2 to TRBJ1-1; D remains unclear. There are 19 residues in the CDR3. The germline V and J ends were trimmed by 3 bases and 7 bases, with 30 bases remaining between them. From germline, CDR1 is LGHNA and CDR2 YNFKEQ.

The V gene is TRBV6-1, the J gene TRBJ1-5; 10 bases fit TRBD1. The V gene's germline CDR1 is MNHNS and CDR2 SASEGT. The CDR3 has 17 residues. V dropped 4 bases and J dropped 1; count of bases not matched to a gene: 7. The CDR3, as DNA: TGTGCCAGCAGTGCCGGGACAGGGGTTTGGAGCAATCAGCCCCAGCATTTT. Its translation is CASSAGTGVWSNQPQHF.

The chain is built from TRBV9 and TRBJ2-7; weak D call: TRBD1 (5 bases). Germline values: CDR1 SGDLS, CDR2 YYNGEE. V shed 0 bases and J shed 7 bases, with 11 bases lying between them. The CDR3 has 13 residues. CDR3 nucleotide sequence: TGTGCCAGCAGCGTAGGGCAGGGTAGTGAGCAGTACTTC. Its protein is CASSVGQGSEQYF.

This chain uses TRBV24-1 with TRBJ2-3, with 10 bases identical to TRBD2. The CDR3 consists of 17 residues. J gave up 2 bases and V 2 bases, and 6 bases lay outside the gene matches. Germline V gene lookup returns CDR1 KGHDR and CDR2 SFDVKD. The CDR3 reads CATSDSLAGVVTDTQYF. The CDR3 nucleotides are TGTGCCACCAGTGATTCCCTAGCGGGAGTCGTCACAGATACGCAGTATTTT.

V and J are TRBV6-2 or TRBV6-3 and TRBJ2-7, with a tentative D call TRBD1 (6 bases). Germline V gene data show CDR1 as MNHEY and CDR2 as SVGEGT. V was shortened by 2 bases and J by 8 bases, with 22 bases between the two germline ends. The CDR3 runs to 16 residues. The CDR3 DNA follows: TGTGCCAGCAGTTACCACCGTTGGCAGGGGCCTGTAAAGCAGTACTTC. This translates into CASSYHRWQGPVKQYF.

The rearrangement links TRBV4-3 to TRBJ2-5, with 7 bases lining up with TRBD2. This CDR3 spans 15 amino acids. Germline V gene lookup returns CDR1 LGHNA and CDR2 YSLEER. With 1 base clipped from V and 3 bases from J, the junction kept 5 bases outside the gene matches. CDR3 sequence: CASSQGLAAKETQYF. The DNA for the CDR3 is TGCGCCAGCAGCCAAGGGCTAGCGGCAAAAGAGACCCAGTACTTC.

This chain connects TRBV7-2 to TRBJ2-6; 7 bases map to TRBD1. Germline V CDR1 and CDR2: SGHTA, FQGNSA. J gave up 7 bases and V 1 base, and 13 bases lay outside the gene matches. CDR3 size: 18 residues. The CDR3 protein is CASSLDRGSLVGANVLTF. As DNA, the CDR3 is TGTGCCAGCAGCTTAGACAGGGGCTCTCTGGTTGGAGCCAACGTCCTGACTTTC.

This clone was counted a few times. The chain couples TRBV7-8 to TRBJ2-4; 9 bases are a match to TRBD2. The trim removed 1 base at V and 8 bases at J, leaving 9 bases unmatched. This CDR3 is 16 amino acids long. Looked up from germline, CDR1 is SGHVS and CDR2 is FQNEAQ. CDR3 loop: CASSLVGVAGGDIQYF. As DNA, the CDR3 is TGTGCCAGCAGCTTAGTAGGAGTCGCGGGAGGGGACATTCAGTACTTC.

DNA for the CDR3: TGTGCCATCAGTGGGACAGGGACCACAGATACGCAGTATTTT. Its protein product is CAISGTGTTDTQYF. The V call is TRBV10-3, the J call TRBJ2-3; 8 bases are shared with TRBD1. Germline-derived CDR1 and CDR2 are ENHRY and SYGVKD. This CDR3 is built from 14 residues. V gave up 4 bases and J gave up 2 bases; unmatched junction bases: 2.